This TCR beta chain comes out of a study of blood T cell repertoires in COVID-19. The data were produced by immunoSEQ multiplex PCR, yet TCRdb's version contains in-frame clones alone and is incomplete. The sample records around 50,000 clones, 86% being singletons. CDR3 length: 13 residues. V lost 6 bases and J 8 bases, leaving 13 bases between the germline ends. The receptor was isolated from a human donor in a cohort sampled during active COVID-19. This sequence joins TRBV12-3 or TRBV12-4 and TRBJ1-4; tentative D call: TRBD1 (6 bases). The source material was peripheral blood. CDR3 sequence (DNA): TGTGCCAGCAGGCACAGGGTGCGGGAAAAACTGTTTTTT. Its translation is CASRHRVREKLFF.